This TCR beta chain was documented in a study of T cells in Graves' hyperthyroidism and ophthalmopathy (dated by TCRdb to about 2019). Looking at the study overall: Peripheral blood was sampled at the time of initial diagnosis, prior to any treatment. To identify distinguishing TCR V-J signatures, a discovery cohort of 90 to 100 patients was used, comprising some 45 with Graves' ophthalmopathy and some 60 with stable Graves' hyperthyroidism. Whether ophthalmopathy could be predicted prospectively was tested in an independent validation cohort made up of roughly 19 hyperthyroidism patients plus 17 patients who later progressed to ophthalmopathy. The roughly 100 discovery patients were randomly divided into training and test sets at a 7:3 ratio. Thyroid tissue and blood T-cell repertoires from more than 5 Graves' hyperthyroidism patients were also compared in the study. After blood sampling, hyperthyroidism patients were treated with methimazole at a starting dose of 30 mg daily, and ophthalmopathy patients were treated with high-dose intravenous methylprednisolone. The paper reports TCR Vbeta CDR3 sequencing of 135 peripheral blood samples: 40 or so ophthalmopathy, 75 to 80 hyperthyroidism and 17 progressor patients. Broader findings and caveats from the paper: A 13 V-J signature model separated ophthalmopathy from stable hyperthyroidism, with around 88% sensitivity and about 81% specificity in cross-validation and 80%/75% in testing. Most expanded thyroid clonotypes (frequency above 0.001) were also detected in blood, suggesting blood repertoires may reflect thyroid immune responses. Sample size was not statistically predetermined, and blinding of investigators to group allocation was not performed. In validation, the model predicted progression to ophthalmopathy a median of approximately 6.3 months before onset, with approximately 71% sensitivity and around 76% specificity.

The TCR beta CDR3 regions were amplified from RNA transcripts. The TCR CDR3 was subjected to a first round of RT-PCR using the HTBI primer set and the Qiagen OneStep RT-PCR kit. A second multiplex PCR round built the libraries, followed by size selection and purification. The libraries were sequenced on an Illumina HiSeq2000 using paired-end 100 bp reads. The authors processed their data as follows. SOAPnuke was used to process the raw data, removing reads that contained adapters or uncalled bases, had a mean Phred below 15, or lacked an exact match to the constant primer or identifier. COPE v1.2.5 was used to merge the high-quality paired reads, and each unique nucleotide sequence was defined as a clonotype. Clonotypes were aligned to IMGT TRBV, TRBD and TRBJ reference segments using MiTCR v1.1. Analysis was restricted to V-J combinations with a frequency above 0.0001, which covered about 99% of repertoires. A TCS score was defined as the ratio of F50 (clonal expansion) to E x V (chaos), with BLOSUM62-based TCRdist applied between CDR3 peptides within each V-J. Welch's t-statistics and random forest reduced several hundred V-J features to roughly 13, which were used in a naive Bayes classifier (R e1071). In TCRdb, the public reads were trimmed at Q25 with fastp and aligned with MiXCR, with productive beta chains retained. For every CDR3 protein sequence, its rows merge into one entry that carries the most common genes and DNA. Clone size and V and J calls follow TCRdb, not the original study. The sample table contains roughly 520,000 distinct CDR3 sequences; only one count was recorded for less than 25% of them. Together, the top ten hold approximately 10% of the sample.

Sequences SGHNT (CDR1) and YENEEA (CDR2) are obtained from the germline V gene. The junction carries 10 bases between V and J, which are trimmed by 1 base and 7 bases respectively. The CDR3 holds 13 amino acids from the cysteine to the phenylalanine. Only the CDR3 DNA stays, 39 bases, in frame from base 1. Ophthalmopathy patients had moderately to severely active disease, with a Clinical Activity Score of 3 or more, a NOSPECS grade of 4 or more, and a disease duration of less than 3 months. Exclusion was applied to patients with uncontrolled infections, other autoimmune diseases, pregnancy or lactation. Clinical symptoms, serum thyroxine and TRAb, thyroid ultrasound, and orbital computed tomography formed the basis for the diagnoses. PBMCs were isolated from around 10 ml of fresh peripheral blood by Ficoll-Paque density gradient centrifugation. Total RNA was extracted using Trizol reagent, and RNA quality was assessed on an Agilent 2100 Bioanalyzer.

The sample holds a few counts of this clonotype. Its specific antigen is unknown. Base quality data are lacking; no much larger clone is found one base away. Sequencing was performed on blood. The chain uses TRBV11-3 and TRBJ2-5, with the D gene too uncertain to name. The receptor was derived from a woman aged 25 to 39 with Graves' ophthalmopathy. The CDR3 protein sequence reads: CASSLGSAGTQYF. The DNA sequence is TGTGCCAGCAGCTTAGGGAGCGCCGGGACCCAGTACTTC.